This entry describes one TCR beta chain. It has no known antigen specificity. This entry belongs to a study of cytomegalovirus exposure and HLA in healthy donors (TCRdb year 2017). Broadly, across the study: An earlier analysis of more than 550 of the donors reported 250 to 300 Gb of sequence data and 90 million to 120 million unique TCR beta sequences obtained from some 200 million T cells. An early release that covered about 600 HLA-typed donors contained about 300 gigabases of sequencing data and approximately 85 million unique TCR sequences. Of the approximately 400 genotyped donors, approximately 82% fell in the genetic ancestry cluster associated with self-reported Caucasian donors. The study aimed to test whether cataloging public T cell receptors could reveal signatures of past pathogen exposure. The study used immunosequencing to profile the T cell repertoires of approximately 630 subjects and linked those repertoires to cytomegalovirus serostatus. In addition to the first cohort of hundreds of subjects, a separate validation cohort of about 120 different subjects was used. The study combined high-throughput TCR immunosequencing, statistical association of individual TCRs with disease status, and machine learning to predict cytomegalovirus infection status. To study patterns of TCR occurrence, a later analysis re-analyzed previously published TCR beta repertoires from several hundred donors and added high-resolution HLA genotyping. In the later analysis, no new phenotypic data were used to find candidate immune exposures; instead, reliance was placed on TCR beta sequences and their occurrence across donors. An earlier analysis of 587 of the donors used high-throughput TCR beta sequencing to judge whether each TCR beta V gene segment behaved as functional or pseudogenic. Alongside the repertoire data, information on donor age, sex, ethnicity and CMV serostatus was compiled. A later genetic analysis used genome-wide SNP genotypes for about three fifths of the 666 donors, treating that subset as a discovery cohort. All discovery cohort repertoires had been generated using a single sequencing platform. Class I and class II HLA loci were covered by the typing at four-digit resolution. Typing coverage differed by locus: A, B, C, DRB1 and DQB1 were typed in roughly 629-630 donors, DQA1 in 500 to 550, DPA1 in 606, and DPB1 in around 440. About five DR-DQ haplotypes were handled as single units for association and clustering because linkage in the cohort was strong. Among some 400 genotyped donors of the cohort, an average of around 240,000 unique TCR beta nucleotide sequences were sequenced per donor, around 20% of them non-productive.

The library was produced with the immunoSEQ multiplex PCR assay. For the multiplex PCR, a mixture combining 60 forward primers for TCR Vbeta segments and 13 reverse primers for TCR Jbeta segments was used. The CDR3 region of rearranged TCR beta genes was amplified from genomic DNA by a multiplex PCR assay. The Illumina HiSeq System was used to sequence the amplified TCR beta libraries as 87-base-pair reads. Per the authors' processing: A later analysis tallied about 77 million unique TCR beta chains across the roughly 610 repertoires, and about 12 million of those chains were shared by two or more donors. Raw reads were error-corrected and collapsed into unique sequences by a nearest-neighbor algorithm in which closely related sequences were merged to remove PCR and sequencing errors. V, D and J gene segments were assigned by aligning CDR3 sequences to IMGT reference sequences. Each retained sequence needed at least a six-nucleotide match to both a V gene segment and a J gene segment. Rearrangements were called productive when the CDR3 lacked stop codons and stayed in frame with V and J; all others were non-productive. CDR3 was defined by IMGT convention, running from the second conserved V-encoded cysteine to the conserved J-encoded phenylalanine. The earlier analysis of approximately 500 of the donors excluded sequences that lacked an unambiguous match to a single V gene segment. An earlier analysis of 587 of the donors classified V segments as functional when productive rearrangements were above 56.7% and as segregating when the standard deviation between donors was above 5%. A statistical classification framework was built for diagnosing cytomegalovirus status from the catalog of TCR beta chain sequences. In a later analysis, V and J genes were assigned by comparing TCR nucleotide sequences against IMGT/GENE-DB human TR gene sequences. The TCRdist pipeline was used in a later analysis to assign CDR3 sequences and most-parsimonious VDJ recombination scenarios. In a later analysis, each TCR beta chain was defined by its CDR3 amino acid sequence together with its V-gene family, and reads lacking a unique V-gene family were excluded. To address suspected cross-contamination and a sequencing artifact, a later analysis removed 550 to 750 highly shared, low-generation-probability nucleotide sequences. In a later analysis, a clonal expansion index was calculated for each public chain from normalized within-repertoire ranks of inferred template counts. A later analysis computed generation probabilities with a VDJ recombination model fitted to out-of-frame rearrangements, and checked the results against IGoR. Hypergeometric tests were used in a later analysis to score TCR-TCR, TCR-HLA and TCR-CMV co-occurrence, with a repertoire-size bias correction applied to the TCR pairs. False discovery rates were estimated in a later analysis by permuting HLA or CMV assignments 20 times. In a later analysis, co-occurring TCRs were grouped with DBSCAN, and TCRdist sequence similarity was added when clustering was performed within HLA-allele-positive subsets. Repertoires with fewer than 30,000 or more than 120,000 public chains, plus five repertoires with anomalous nucleotide sharing, were excluded from co-occurrence clustering. Imported from immuneACCESS, the table was reduced by TCRdb to in-frame sequences with V and J called. These copies leave out some clones; in studies compared against another copy, an unresolved V gene accounts for under half, and the cause of the remainder is not known. For V, J and clone size, that table is used; D and trimming come from the DNA. The sample's clone listing holds about 110,000 clones. Around 0.6% of the sample belongs to the ten largest clones.

General findings and caveats noted by the study authors: In the study, approximately 160 TCR beta chains were listed as associated with cytomegalovirus. A later analysis found that most CMV-associated TCR beta chains appeared HLA-restricted, with HLA associations seemingly driven largely by CMV exposure. The authors suggested that the approach could potentially be generalized to other disease states and immunological phenotypes. In vitro tests confirmed that a few of the cytomegalovirus-associated TCR beta chains recognize cytomegalovirus antigens. In a later analysis, TCR association rates were found to vary across HLA loci, with the most associated TCRs seen for DRB1 alleles and the fewest for HLA-C alleles. The earlier analysis of almost 600 of the donors excluded some 16 rarely observed V segments, including chromosome 9 orphons, because counts were too low. The sequencing pipeline was judged likely to have produced a cluster of highly shared sequence variants as a technical artifact. A further reported finding was that TCR beta sequences accurately predicted the HLA-A and HLA-B alleles for most subjects in the first cohort. The classifier was reported to diagnose cytomegalovirus status with high specificity and sensitivity in both the original and validation cohorts. Compared with the approximately 670-donor mean, donors in an Asian-associated ancestry cluster had fewer N-insertions in productive TCRs, according to a later genetic analysis. At a false discovery rate of 0.05, a later analysis linked approximately 18,000 TCR beta sequences to specific HLA alleles. Sequencing depth was assumed to be roughly uniform across donors in the presence/absence analyses, though that assumption may not hold. Only TCR beta chains were sequenced in this cohort, and the absence of alpha or paired-chain data limited detectable features. A later analysis found that HLA-associated TCR beta chains were more clonally expanded and had lower generation probabilities than equally common non-associated chains. For the cohort, immune exposure information was limited to CMV serostatus. Most TCR sequences were observed very rarely across donors, whereas some public TCRs were present in many individuals. In a later genetic analysis, a missense DCLRE1C variant was associated with V-gene and J-gene trimming of TCR beta chains, and the association was replicated in an independent cohort. An earlier analysis of around 600 of the donors showed that most TCR beta V segments appeared in productive rearrangements either about 87% or about 30% of the time, which broadly matched IMGT annotations. Linkage disequilibrium might explain the correlated functional status among segregating V segments, but an unknown experimental factor could not be ruled out. When HLA alleles, especially DR and DQ, strongly co-occurred, attributing TCR associations to individual alleles was difficult. Because some donors lacked HLA typing at each locus, the association tests relied only on the typed subset. Several of the top co-occurrence clusters appeared to be linked to parvovirus B19, influenza, CMV and Epstein-Barr virus, according to a later analysis. The 87-base-pair reads could not distinguish some IMGT-functional V segments, including TRBV6-2 and TRBV6-3, so those segments were excluded.

The CDR3 goes from the cysteine to the phenylalanine over 16 residues. The sequence is cut down to CDR3 DNA, 48 bases in frame from base 1. The germline V gene yields SGHTA for CDR1 and FQGNSA for CDR2. V lost 4 bases and J lost 6 bases, and the count of bases not matched to a germline gene is 15. The cohort was made up of hundreds of healthy bone marrow donors. Cohort members were all nominally healthy when sampled, although unrecorded immune exposures were likely present. The donor was CMV seronegative and was included in the group of several hundred seronegative cohort members. A peripheral blood sample was provided by each donor, and peripheral blood mononuclear cells were used for TCR beta sequencing. The Qiagen DNeasy Blood Extraction Kit was used to extract genomic DNA from the blood cell samples.

The source of this sequence is a man over 45 in good health and CMV-seronegative. The sequence links TRBV7-2 to TRBJ2-7; TRBD2 aligns with 7 central bases. Material: PBMCs. In nucleotides, the sequence is TGTGCCAGCAGCTCGAGGATACGGGGGGAAAAGGTCGAGCAGTACTTC. This is translated as CASSSRIRGEKVEQYF.